The rows below give T cell receptor beta chains drawn from one sample of a study of cytomegalovirus exposure and HLA in healthy donors. The table came from immunoSEQ multiplex PCR; TCRdb's copy has only in-frame clones and leaves some out. The table records 200,000 to 300,000 clones, just under 85% of them present only once. The sample consisted of PBMCs. These receptors came from a woman aged 35 to 49 in good health and CMV-seropositive. Both conserved end residues are part of each CDR3. A D gene is named only where the DNA matches it firmly. Clone size is not always given. Where it is, it says once, few, many or a class for expanded clones.

v_gene	abundance	j_gene	d_gene	CDR3aa	CDR3nt
TRBV30	.	TRBJ2-6	TRBD1	CAWSRDRQNSGANVLTF	TGTGCCTGGAGTAGGGACAGACAGAACTCTGGGGCCAACGTCCTGACTTTC
TRBV5-1	.	TRBJ1-3	TRBD1	CASSSGQDSGNTIYF	TGCGCCAGCAGCTCAGGACAGGACTCTGGAAACACCATATATTTT
TRBV5-5	.	TRBJ2-7	TRBD1	CASSLGGQGVYEQYF	TGTGCCAGCAGCTTAGGAGGACAGGGGGTCTACGAGCAGTACTTC
TRBV7-9	.	TRBJ2-3	.	CASSPFSGGVQYF	TGTGCCAGCAGCCCCTTCTCCGGGGGTGTGCAGTATTTT
TRBV7-6	few	TRBJ2-5	TRBD2	CASSTWTSGAEETQYF	TGTGCCAGCAGCACCTGGACTAGCGGAGCTGAAGAGACCCAGTACTTC
TRBV5-6	once	TRBJ2-7	TRBD1	CASSTTGAHEQYF	TGTGCCAGCAGTACAACAGGGGCCCACGAGCAGTACTTC
TRBV2	.	TRBJ1-5	.	CASSESGVSNQPQHF	TGTGCCAGCAGTGAATCGGGGGTAAGCAATCAGCCCCAGCATTTT
TRBV14	.	TRBJ2-5	TRBD1	CASSRQGRGETQYF	TGTGCCAGCAGCCGACAGGGCCGGGGAGAGACCCAGTACTTC
TRBV6-5	.	TRBJ2-3	.	CASSYRDFTDTQYF	TGTGCCAGCAGTTACCGGGACTTCACAGATACGCAGTATTTT
TRBV18	.	TRBJ1-2	TRBD1	CASSPGTGVVGYTF	TGTGCCAGCTCCCCCGGGACAGGGGTTGTTGGCTACACCTTC
TRBV2	few	TRBJ2-4	TRBD2	CASSERTSGNIQYF	TGTGCCAGCAGTGAACGGACTAGCGGAAACATTCAGTACTTC
TRBV28	.	TRBJ1-2	.	CASSFPRGYSYGYTF	TGTGCCAGCAGTTTCCCCAGGGGTTATTCTTATGGCTACACCTTC
TRBV18	once	TRBJ1-6	.	CASSPESSYNSPLHF	TGTGCCAGCTCACCTGAGAGCTCCTATAATTCACCCCTCCACTTT
TRBV29-1	.	TRBJ2-2	.	CSVEDQGGSGELFF	TGCAGCGTTGAAGATCAAGGAGGGTCCGGGGAGCTGTTTTTT
TRBV4-2	.	TRBJ1-4	TRBD1	CASSQSGTGNEKLFF	TGTGCCAGCAGCCAATCCGGGACAGGGAATGAAAAACTGTTTTTT
TRBV2	.	TRBJ2-1	TRBD2	CASSDGTSGRAGYNEQFF	TGTGCCAGCAGTGACGGGACTAGCGGGAGGGCGGGATACAATGAGCAGTTCTTC
TRBV30	.	TRBJ2-7	TRBD1	CASGQGTYEQYF	TGTGCCTCCGGACAGGGGACCTACGAGCAGTACTTC
TRBV29-1	.	TRBJ2-7	TRBD1	CSVVPGQSAYEQYF	TGCAGCGTTGTCCCGGGACAGAGCGCCTACGAGCAGTACTTC
TRBV6-1	.	TRBJ2-1	TRBD2	CASSERRTSSGSSYNEQFF	TGTGCCAGCAGTGAGCGACGGACTTCTAGCGGGAGCTCCTACAATGAGCAGTTCTTC
TRBV6-5	once	TRBJ2-3	TRBD1	CASSYFTQGAADTQYF	TGTGCCAGCAGTTACTTTACACAGGGGGCCGCAGATACGCAGTATTTT
TRBV6-5	.	TRBJ1-2	.	CASSYSQNYGYTF	TGTGCCAGCAGTTACTCACAAAACTATGGCTACACCTTC
TRBV4-2	.	TRBJ1-1	.	CASSHPAGGMNTEAFF	TGTGCCAGCAGCCATCCAGCGGGGGGGATGAACACTGAAGCTTTCTTT
TRBV19	.	TRBJ1-5	.	CASSRESNQPQHF	TGTGCCAGTAGCCGGGAAAGCAATCAGCCCCAGCATTTT
TRBV28	.	TRBJ1-1	TRBD1	CASTGQLNTEAFF	TGTGCCAGTACGGGACAGCTGAACACTGAAGCTTTCTTT
TRBV28	.	TRBJ2-1	.	CASSQRRGYNEQFF	TGTGCCAGCAGCCAGCGTCGGGGTTACAATGAGCAGTTCTTC
TRBV28	.	TRBJ1-5	.	CASKPGLNQPQHF	TGTGCCAGCAAGCCAGGGCTCAATCAGCCCCAGCATTTT
TRBV30	.	TRBJ2-7	TRBD2	CAWSAGLAGVVQYF	TGTGCCTGGAGTGCGGGACTAGCGGGAGTTGTGCAGTACTTC